There are many counts of the clone carrying this TCR beta chain. This sample was taken from a study of regulatory T cells in long-lasting Graves disease. CDR3 regions were amplified by Arm-PCR using iRepertoire HTBI primers to build TCR beta libraries. TCRdb itself ran the multiplex PCR reads through MiXCR, one entry per CDR3 protein. The data show 500,000 or so distinct CDR3 sequences, roughly 17% seen once. The V gene lost 5 bases and the J gene lost 5 bases, with 7 bases spanning the gap. CDR3 length: 11 residues. CDR1 SEHNR and CDR2 FQNEAQ come from the germline V gene (reference sequence). Noted time point: newly diagnosed GD, antithyroid drugs for less than 3 months. Preparation of the TCR library used RNA extracted from PBMCs. The same data also contributed to another study, on T cells in Graves' hyperthyroidism and ophthalmopathy. That investigation notes: TCR CDR3 underwent first-round RT-PCR with the HTBI primer set.

This receptor was identified in a man in his forties or fifties with Graves disease. The chain couples TRBV7-9 to TRBJ2-7, with D unclear. The sample here was peripheral blood mononuclear cells (PBMCs), taken at new diagnosis, from a patient treated with antithyroid drugs. CDR3 in amino acids: CASSRTDEQYF. The CDR3 nucleotides read TGTGCCAGCAGCCGTACGGACGAGCAGTACTTC.